Detailed here is one T cell receptor beta chain. The target antigen is unknown. This sample is drawn from a study of T cell responses to AZD1222 COVID-19 vaccine. Study outcomes and limitations: Repertoire samples came only from after the peak T cell response. Spike-specific TCR repertoires showed rising breadth and depth after two AZD1222 doses. Clonal diversity was possibly underestimated, and white British individuals and females predominated among donors. Distributed over spike, vaccine-associated CD4 TCRs predominated at 160-218 and 743-854.

The CDR3 loop spans 15 amino acids. Germline V lookup: CDR1 SGHTA, CDR2 FQGTGA. J gave up 10 bases and V 5 bases, and 11 bases lay outside the gene matches. Clones were read by immunoSEQ multiplex PCR, and TCRdb kept only the in-frame ones, dropping some. The data show about 82,000 clones, 92% seen once. This sequence was found in an adult who received the AZD1222 COVID-19 vaccine. The chain carries TRBV7-3 and TRBJ2-1; 10 bases are a match to TRBD2. The sample in question was peripheral blood, obtained 28 days after the second AZD1222 dose. Written as DNA, the CDR3 is TGTGCCAGCAGCATCGAGCGGGGGGGCCCTTGGGAGCAGTTCTTC. The encoded protein is CASSIERGGPWEQFF.